Listed below are T cell receptor beta chains from one sample, sequenced in a study of early T cells in non-severe SARS-CoV-2 infection. TCRdb processed the 5' RACE reads anew with MiXCR; each CDR3 protein has one entry. The sample includes under 50,000 distinct CDR3 sequences, 4% to 5% seen only once; the top ten take 5% to 6.5%. Sample: whole blood. The source of these receptors is an adult who was a healthcare worker with PCR-confirmed SARS-CoV-2 infection or an uninfected control (not recorded which). Both conserved end residues are part of each CDR3. D genes are given only for firm matches. Clone size is not always given. Where it is, it says once, few, many or a class for expanded clones.

D gene	J gene	V gene	clone size	CDR3 protein	CDR3 DNA
TRBD1	TRBJ2-4	TRBV7-9	few	CASSSRQGANKNIQYF	TGTGCCAGCAGCTCCAGACAGGGGGCTAACAAAAACATTCAGTACTTC
.	TRBJ1-5	TRBV7-9	.	CASSLGDSNQPQHF	TGTGCCAGCAGCTTAGGGGACAGCAATCAGCCCCAGCATTTT
.	TRBJ1-5	TRBV20-1	.	CSHERVDSNQPQHF	TGCAGTCATGAGAGGGTCGATAGCAATCAGCCCCAGCATTTT
.	TRBJ2-3	TRBV6-2/TRBV6-3	many	CASSSGTTDTQYF	TGTGCCAGCAGTTCCGGGACTACAGATACGCAGTATTTT
.	TRBJ1-1	TRBV20-1	.	CSARDQGRTEAFF	TGCAGTGCTAGGGATCAGGGAAGAACTGAAGCTTTCTTT
TRBD1	TRBJ2-7	TRBV20-1	many	CSARDLGQGMPEQYF	TGCAGTGCTAGAGATCTCGGACAGGGGATGCCCGAGCAGTACTTC
.	TRBJ2-5	TRBV25-1	many	CASSDSRGLETQYF	TGTGCCAGCAGTGATTCTAGGGGATTAGAGACCCAGTACTTC
.	TRBJ2-7	TRBV29-1	.	CSVVGGLLSYEQYF	TGCAGCGTTGTAGGGGGGCTGCTCTCCTACGAGCAGTACTTC
.	TRBJ2-2	TRBV19	many	CASSIVGSTPGELFF	TGTGCCAGTAGTATTGTGGGAAGCACACCCGGGGAGCTGTTTTTT
.	TRBJ1-5	TRBV28	many	CASSAQGNQPQHF	TGTGCCAGCAGTGCTCAAGGGAATCAGCCCCAGCATTTT
.	TRBJ2-3	TRBV27	many	CASSFQGGHTQYF	TGTGCCAGCAGTTTTCAGGGCGGACATACGCAGTATTTT
.	TRBJ1-3	TRBV18	many	CASSPSGNTIYF	TGTGCCAGCTCACCGTCTGGAAACACCATATATTTT
.	TRBJ1-6	TRBV5-8	many	CASSLVYTSLHF	TGTGCCAGCAGCTTGGTGTATACCTCCCTCCACTTT
.	TRBJ1-6	TRBV9	many	CASSAAPQPHSPLHF	TGTGCCAGCAGCGCCGCCCCCCAGCCTCATTCACCCCTCCACTTT
.	TRBJ1-5	TRBV12-5	many	CASGLNPQPQHF	TGTGCTAGTGGTTTGAATCCTCAGCCCCAGCATTTT
.	TRBJ1-1	TRBV7-2	many	CASSRNSQNTEAFF	TGTGCCAGCAGCCGGAACTCCCAGAACACTGAAGCTTTCTTT
TRBD2	TRBJ2-1	TRBV7-2	few	CASSLDQRGPYNEQFF	TGTGCCAGCAGCTTAGATCAGCGGGGACCATACAATGAGCAGTTCTTC
TRBD2	TRBJ2-7	TRBV11-2	many	CASSSLTSGVTYEQYF	TGTGCCAGCAGCTCCTTGACTAGCGGGGTTACCTACGAGCAGTACTTC
TRBD2	TRBJ2-3	TRBV7-2	many	CASAGGAIDTQYF	TGTGCCAGCGCCGGGGGGGCCATAGATACGCAGTATTTT
TRBD1	TRBJ1-1	TRBV6-5	.	CASSYSVAGTGGKFSEAFF	TGTGCCAGCAGTTACTCGGTTGCCGGGACAGGGGGCAAGTTCTCTGAAGCTTTCTTT
.	TRBJ2-7	TRBV11-2	.	CASSAGPSYEQYF	TGTGCCAGCAGCGCGGGACCCTCATACGAGCAGTACTTC
TRBD1	TRBJ2-3	TRBV3-1	.	CASSQDQGGRDTQYF	TGTGCCAGCAGCCAAGATCAAGGGGGCCGAGATACGCAGTATTTT
.	TRBJ2-1	TRBV6-7	.	CASSYSNGTEPCYNEQFF	TGTGCCAGCAGTTACTCGAATGGGACCGAACCCTGCTACAATGAGCAGTTCTTC
.	TRBJ2-1	TRBV15	.	CATSRGQLNNEQFF	TGTGCCACCAGCAGAGGACAGTTGAACAATGAGCAGTTCTTC
TRBD1	TRBJ2-2	TRBV20-1	many	CSASRQGNTGELFF	TGCAGTGCTTCCAGACAGGGGAACACCGGGGAGCTGTTTTTT
TRBD2	TRBJ2-7	TRBV27	few	CASSLTTSGSKQYF	TGTGCCAGCAGTTTAACAACTAGCGGGAGTAAGCAGTACTTC
.	TRBJ2-5	TRBV29-1	.	CSVGRQGETQYF	TGCAGCGTGGGGAGGCAGGGTGAGACCCAGTACTTC
.	TRBJ2-7	TRBV13	many	CASSTDRYEQYF	TGTGCCAGCAGCACCGATAGGTACGAGCAGTACTTC
.	TRBJ1-1	TRBV13	many	CASSLYVTGNTEAFF	TGTGCCAGCAGCCTATATGTGACGGGGAACACTGAAGCTTTCTTT